The rows below give T cell receptor beta chains drawn from one sample of a study of technical replicates of blood from several donors. Using immunoSEQ multiplex PCR, the repertoire was profiled, and TCRdb retains in-frame clones only, with some absent. Of roughly 52,000 clones in the sample, 90% to 95% were seen once. Sequencing input: PBMCs. The receptors shown here come from a human donor in good health. Some clones in this sample may be carry-over from other donors' samples. The CDR3 runs from the conserved cysteine through the conserved F or W. Fields, in order: J gene, D gene, clone size, V gene, CDR3 DNA, CDR3 protein. The D gene is left open where the match is weak. Clone size appears in some rows only: once, few, many, or a class for an expanded clone.

>TRBJ1-6|TRBD1|NA|TRBV5-1
TGCGCCAGCCAAGAGTCCGGGACAGGGGATTCACCCCTCCACTTT
CASQESGTGDSPLHF
>TRBJ2-5|NA|once|TRBV5-6
TGTGCCAGCAGCTTTCGGACGGCGACAGCGACCCAGTACTTC
CASSFRTATATQYF
>TRBJ1-5|TRBD1|NA|TRBV27
TGTGCCAGCAGTTTATTAGGGGGCGTCCAGCCCCAGCATTTT
CASSLLGGVQPQHF
>TRBJ1-1|NA|NA|TRBV7-2
TGTGCCAGCAGCCCCAGGGGAAACACTGAAGCTTTCTTT
CASSPRGNTEAFF
>TRBJ1-1|TRBD1|NA|TRBV7-2
TGTGCCAGCAGCTTCCAAGGGGGACAGGGAAGAACTTTCTTT
CASSFQGGQGRTFF
>TRBJ2-5|TRBD2|NA|TRBV6-4
TGTGCCAGCAGTGTGTCCAGCGGGGGGCAAGAGACCCAGTACTTC
CASSVSSGGQETQYF
>TRBJ2-7|NA|NA|TRBV7-2
TGTGCCAGCAGCTTAGCCGGGAATTCCTACGAGCAGTACTTC
CASSLAGNSYEQYF
>TRBJ1-6|NA|once|TRBV5-1
TGCGCCAGCAGCGTCCCACTGAGGGGGGGGGAGAATTCACCCCTCCACTTT
CASSVPLRGGENSPLHF
>TRBJ2-7|NA|NA|TRBV6-5
TGTGCCAGCAGTTACTCGACACCCATGGACGAGCAGTACTTC
CASSYSTPMDEQYF
>TRBJ2-5|TRBD2|NA|TRBV4-1
TGCGCCAGCAGCCAAAGAGATCTAGCGGGGGAAGAGACCCAGTACTTC
CASSQRDLAGEETQYF
>TRBJ2-1|TRBD1|few|TRBV25-1
TGTGCCAGCAGTGACCCGGGACAGGGTTTCGGTGAGCAGTTCTTC
CASSDPGQGFGEQFF